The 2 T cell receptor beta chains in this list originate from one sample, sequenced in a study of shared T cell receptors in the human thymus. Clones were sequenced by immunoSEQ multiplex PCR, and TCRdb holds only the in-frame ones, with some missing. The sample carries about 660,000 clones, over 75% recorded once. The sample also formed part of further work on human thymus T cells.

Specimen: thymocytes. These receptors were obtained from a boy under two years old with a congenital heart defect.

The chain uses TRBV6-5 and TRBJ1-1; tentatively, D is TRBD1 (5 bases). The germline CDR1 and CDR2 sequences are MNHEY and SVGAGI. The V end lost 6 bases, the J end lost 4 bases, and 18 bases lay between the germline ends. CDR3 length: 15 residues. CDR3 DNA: TGTGCCAGCAGGCGATATCGGGACTTTCGCACTGAAGCTTTCTTT. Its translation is CASRRYRDFRTEAFF.

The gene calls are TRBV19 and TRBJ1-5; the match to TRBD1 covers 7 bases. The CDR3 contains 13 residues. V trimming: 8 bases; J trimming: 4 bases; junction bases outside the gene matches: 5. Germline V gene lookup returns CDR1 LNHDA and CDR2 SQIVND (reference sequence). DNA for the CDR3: TGTGCCAGTGCCGAGGGGGCGAATCAGCCCCAGCATTTT. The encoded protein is CASAEGANQPQHF.